This T cell receptor (beta chain) was sequenced for a study of CD8 T cells in ankylosing spondylitis. Each TCR beta library was made by quantitative 5'-RACE that incorporated molecular barcodes. TCRdb fed the 5' RACE reads into MiXCR, producing one record per CDR3 protein. Among more than 400,000 distinct CDR3 sequences, approximately 5% were seen once, and the ten largest hold roughly 3.5%. Whole-study findings and limits: One TCR beta motif, made up of seven to nine highly homologous variants, appeared characteristic of ankylosing spondylitis blood.

At least ten counts were recorded for this clonotype. The antigen is unknown. CDR3 length equals 15 residues. CDR1 is SGHVS, CDR2 FNYEAQ, per germline. Trimming at V came to 2 bases and at J to 5 bases, leaving 8 bases not matched to a gene. The sequenced material came from blood, either unsorted or a sorted T cell fraction (not recorded which). The chain is built from TRBV7-6 and TRBJ2-5; TRBD2 aligns across 7 bases. The sequence came from a male donor with ankylosing spondylitis. The chain's CDR3 is CASSLYSGEGETQYF. DNA of the CDR3: TGTGCCAGCAGCTTATACAGCGGGGAGGGGGAGACCCAGTACTTC.